These 10 T cell receptor beta chains were sequenced from one sample in a study of blood T cell repertoires in COVID-19. Only in-frame clones appear in the TCRdb table, and some are missing; sequencing was by immunoSEQ multiplex PCR. The table records some 200,000 clones, roughly four fifths of them present only once. Input material: peripheral blood. These receptors were obtained from a woman between 35 and 50 years old with COVID-19, enrolled during active disease.

This clone occurred once. This rearrangement joins TRBV19 to TRBJ2-3, with 8 bases lining up with TRBD2. V shed 3 bases and J 6 bases; nucleotides not matched to a gene: 8. The CDR3 has 15 amino acids. Germline CDR1 reads LNHDA; CDR2 reads SQIVND (reference sequence). The CDR3 loop reads CASSIGGRSVDTQYF. CDR3 sequence (DNA): TGTGCCAGTAGTATTGGCGGGAGGAGTGTCGATACGCAGTATTTT.

On this clone itself: Other nucleotide sequences from this sample produce the same CDR3. The CDR3 protein is CASSRDSQETQYF. Written as DNA, the CDR3 is TGTGCCAGCTCCCGGGACAGCCAAGAGACCCAGTACTTC. This chain joins TRBV18 and TRBJ2-5; 7 bases map to TRBD1. J lost 1 base, V lost 6 bases, and 2 bases had no gene match. The CDR3 totals 13 residues. CDR1 is KGHSH, CDR2 LQKENI, per germline.

This chain links TRBV11-3 with TRBJ2-1, with D uncertain. CDR3 size: 12 residues. Germline V gives CDR1 SGHNT, CDR2 YENEEA. V was trimmed by 4 bases and J by 3 bases, leaving 4 bases between them. In nucleotides, the CDR3 is TGTGCCAGCAGCTCACTCTACAATGAGCAGTTCTTC. This translates into CASSSLYNEQFF.

The rearrangement links TRBV19 to TRBJ2-1; 7 bases are shared with TRBD2. Germline CDR1 LNHDA, CDR2 SQIVND (reference sequence). With V trimmed by 3 bases and J by 8 bases, 7 bases remained unmatched. The CDR3 length is 14 residues. CDR3 sequence (DNA): TGTGCCAGTAGTATTGGAGCGGGAACGCATGAGCAGTTCTTC. This codes for CASSIGAGTHEQFF.

V gene TRBV10-3 combines with J gene TRBJ2-7; 9 bases match TRBD1. CDR3 length: 16 amino acids. CDR1 and CDR2 from the germline V gene are ENHRY and SYGVKD. Trimming cost V 2 bases and J 0 bases; bases outside gene matches: 5. CDR3 amino acids: CAISETGQGLSYEQYF. DNA of the CDR3: TGTGCCATCAGTGAGACAGGACAGGGGCTCTCCTACGAGCAGTACTTC.

The chain carries TRBV28 and TRBJ2-7, with D possibly TRBD1 on 6 matching bases. Germline values: CDR1 MDHEN, CDR2 SYDVKM. The CDR3 runs 12 residues. Trimming stripped 5 bases from V and 6 bases from J, with 11 bases between. The CDR3 here is CASSVLRGEQYF. CDR3 sequence (DNA): TGTGCCAGCAGTGTTCTCAGGGGCGAGCAGTACTTC.

The chain is built from TRBV12-3 or TRBV12-4 and TRBJ2-1; no firm D call. The CDR3 loop spans 11 amino acids. The V end was cut by 0 bases, the J end by 9 bases, with 3 bases between. CDR3 loop: CASSLASEQFF. In nucleotides, the CDR3 is TGTGCCAGCAGTTTAGCGAGTGAGCAGTTCTTC.

V usage is TRBV9 and J usage is TRBJ1-1; 8 bases agree with TRBD1. V shed 0 bases and J 1 base; nucleotides not matched to a gene: 5. Looked up from germline, CDR1 is SGDLS and CDR2 is YYNGEE. This CDR3 has 16 amino acids. CDR3 DNA: TGTGCCAGCAGCGTAGATGACAGGGGCTGGAACACTGAAGCTTTCTTT. It is translated as CASSVDDRGWNTEAFF.

About this clone: The sample carries other DNA sequences with the same CDR3. The V gene is TRBV19, the J gene TRBJ1-4; unclear D gene. Trimming stripped 1 base from V and 0 bases from J, with 6 bases between. In germline, CDR1 is LNHDA, CDR2 SQIVND (reference sequence). The CDR3 has 15 amino acids. The CDR3 sequence is CASSIGGATNEKLFF. The CDR3 DNA follows: TGTGCCAGTAGTATAGGGGGAGCAACTAATGAAAAACTGTTTTTT.

The V and J genes are TRBV5-5 and TRBJ1-2; D remains ambiguous. The CDR3 totals 14 residues. CDR1 and CDR2 (germline): SGHKS, YYEKEE (reference sequence). Trimming took off 6 bases at V and 4 bases at J, with 16 bases between the two ends. DNA of the CDR3: TGTGCCAGCACCCTAGGTCCGGTAGGCTATGGCTACACCTTC. Its translation: CASTLGPVGYGYTF.